Shown below are 10 T cell receptor beta chains from a single sample sequenced in a study of blood T cell repertoires in COVID-19. Clones were read by immunoSEQ multiplex PCR, and TCRdb kept only the in-frame ones, dropping some. The table includes about 200,000 clones, 70% to 90% detected once. The specimen was peripheral blood. Receptor source: a woman over 75 with acute or convalescent COVID-19.

V usage is TRBV19 and J usage is TRBJ1-1, with D maybe TRBD1 (5 bases). CDR1 and CDR2 (germline): LNHDA, SQIVND (reference sequence). Trimming removed 5 bases at V and 2 bases at J, with 12 bases between. The CDR3 spans 14 residues. DNA of the CDR3: TGTGCCAGTAGTCCGGGGGTCATTAACACTGAAGCTTTCTTT. It encodes CASSPGVINTEAFF. The whole variable domain, remainder taken from reference TRBV19 and TRBJ1-1, is DGGITQSPKYLFRKEGQNVTLSCEQNLNHDAMYWYRQDPGQGLRLIYYSQIVNDFQKGDIAEGYSVSREKKESFPLTVTSAQKNPTAFYLCASSPGVINTEAFFGQGTRLTVV.

The rearrangement joins TRBV12-5 to TRBJ1-1; TRBD1 is a possible D gene (6 bases). Trimming removed 3 bases from V and 3 bases from J, with 8 bases in between. This CDR3 is 13 amino acids long. CDR1 LGHNT and CDR2 FRNRAP come from the germline V gene. CDR3 bases: TGTGCTAGTGGTTTTTCAGGGGACACTGAAGCTTTCTTT. This sequence encodes CASGFSGDTEAFF. The full variable domain, with the rest looked up from reference TRBV12-5 and TRBJ1-1, is DARVTQTPRHKVTEMGQEVTMRCQPILGHNTVFWYRQTMMQGLELLAYFRNRAPLDDSGMPKDRFSAEMPDATLATLKIQPSEPRDSAVYFCASGFSGDTEAFFGQGTRLTVV.

This chain links TRBV5-1 with TRBJ2-2; a weak D match, TRBD1 (6 bases). The germline gives CDR1 SGHRS, CDR2 YFSETQ. The ends were cut back, 2 bases at V and 5 bases at J, with 7 bases in the middle. CDR3 length: 13 residues. This CDR3 reads CASSLQGTGELFF. CDR3 coding DNA: TGCGCCAGCAGCTTACAGGGAACCGGGGAGCTGTTTTTT.

The chain recombines TRBV7-3 with TRBJ2-7; TRBD2 aligns across 10 bases. The CDR3 is made up of 15 amino acids. The germline gives CDR1 SGHTA, CDR2 FQGTGA. After removal of 2 bases from V and 2 bases from J, the junction contained 3 bases not matched to a gene. DNA of the CDR3: TGTGCCAGCAGCTTACGAGCGGGAGGGCCCTACGAGCAGTACTTC. Translated, it gives CASSLRAGGPYEQYF. Complete variable domain (other parts from reference TRBV7-3 and TRBJ2-7): GAGVSQTPSNKVTEKGKYVELRCDPISGHTALYWYRQSLGQGPEFLIYFQGTGAADDSGLPNDRFFAVRPEGSVSTLKIQRTERGDSAVYLCASSLRAGGPYEQYFGPGTRLTVT.

V is TRBV20-1 and J is TRBJ1-1; 7 nucleotides agree with TRBD1. The V and J ends lost 3 bases and 8 bases, in that order; junction bases with no gene match: 3. This CDR3 spans 11 amino acids. CDR1 and CDR2 from the germline V gene are DFQATT and SNEGSKA (reference sequence). CDR3 nucleotides: TGCAGTGCTAGGCCACAGGGGGAAGCTTTCTTT. Amino acid sequence: CSARPQGEAFF.

CDR3 in amino acids: CASSVALTSGAFYNEQFF. In nucleotides, the CDR3 is TGTGCCAGCAGCGTAGCTCTAACTAGCGGGGCCTTTTACAATGAGCAGTTCTTC. This chain joins TRBV9 and TRBJ2-1; TRBD2 matches at 10 bases. The CDR3 covers 18 residues. With 0 bases clipped from V and 4 bases from J, the junction kept 10 bases outside the gene matches. CDR1 and CDR2 from the germline V gene are SGDLS and YYNGEE. Supplemented by reference TRBV9 and TRBJ2-1, the full variable domain reads DSGVTQTPKHLITATGQRVTLRCSPRSGDLSVYWYQQSLDQGLQFLIQYYNGEERAKGNILERFSAQQFPDLHSELNLSSLELGDSALYFCASSVALTSGAFYNEQFFGPGTRLTVL.

This chain joins TRBV12-3 or TRBV12-4 and TRBJ1-1; a weak D match, TRBD1 (6 bases). The CDR3 has 13 amino acids. Deletions cut 5 bases from V and 3 bases from J, with 10 bases between. CDR3 nucleotides: TGTGCCAGCAGTAACAGGGTCGACACTGAAGCTTTCTTT. It is translated as CASSNRVDTEAFF.

This clone was observed once. The chain couples TRBV7-2 to TRBJ2-7; D is uncertain. Trimming removed 4 bases from V and 3 bases from J, with 4 bases in between. Germline V gives CDR1 SGHTA, CDR2 FQGNSA. This CDR3 comprises 11 residues. CDR3: CASSSYYEQYF. CDR3 nucleotides: TGTGCCAGCAGCTCGTACTACGAGCAGTACTTC.

This clone was detected once. The chain combines TRBV7-2 with TRBJ2-7; TRBD2 agrees at 10 bases. The V segment lost 1 base and the J segment 2 bases; nucleotides outside the gene matches: 5. Germline V gene data show CDR1 as SGHTA and CDR2 as FQGNSA. This CDR3 has 16 amino acids. The CDR3 here is CASSLVGLARTYEQYF. CDR3 nucleotide sequence: TGTGCCAGCAGCTTAGTGGGACTAGCGCGGACCTACGAGCAGTACTTC.

The rearrangement uses TRBV2 and TRBJ1-3; the D gene is possibly TRBD1 (6 bases). The CDR3 extends over 13 amino acids. Germline CDR1 reads SNHLY; CDR2 reads FYNNEI. Trimming stripped 6 bases from V and 8 bases from J, with 14 bases between. The DNA for the CDR3 is TGTGCCAGCAGAGGGACAAGAGTTGACACCATATATTTT. Its translation is CASRGTRVDTIYF.